The TCR beta chain under discussion was sequenced for a study of neurological immune-mediated disorders. Time point specified: technical triplicate 3. As for the cDNA, it was generated by 5'RACE with 10-nucleotide random UMIs. Every sequencing run produced over 160 million TCR-beta sequences that came from 15-18 subjects. TCRdb used MiXCR to reprocess the 5' RACE reads, holding one entry per CDR3 protein. Here the sample spans about 44,000 distinct CDR3 sequences, around a fifth being singletons. At least ten counts were recorded for this clonotype. The clonotype was recovered from a man in his 60s with HTLV-1-associated myelopathy (HAM/TSP). The sample consisted of PBMCs.

The CDR3 here is CASRARGAASGELFF. CDR3 nucleotide sequence: TGTGCCAGCAGGGCTAGGGGGGCTGCCTCCGGGGAGCTGTTTTTT. J is TRBJ2-2 and V is TRBV2; TRBD1 or TRBD2 may be the D gene (6 bases each). CDR1 and CDR2 (germline): SNHLY, FYNNEI. V lost 6 bases to trimming and J lost 6 bases, with 17 bases between them. The CDR3 totals 15 residues.